This T cell receptor (beta chain) was captured by sequencing in a study of IL-17A CD8 T cells in psoriatic arthritis synovium. In terms of the full investigation: The study aimed to define the phenotype, molecular profile and function of synovial IL-17A+CD8+ T cells in psoriatic arthritis pathogenesis.

V is pared back by 3 bases and J by 5 bases, with 5 bases lying between the germline termini. CDR1 SGDLS and CDR2 YYNGEE were looked up in the germline V gene. Inclusive of the bounding cysteine and phenylalanine, the CDR3 is 12 residues long. Only the CDR3 DNA is retained, 36 bases long and in frame from the first base. After DNA extraction (Qiagen), TCRbeta V-D-J rearrangements were amplified in a bias-controlled manner and then sequenced at high throughput (immunoSEQ; Adaptive Biotech). In the source study's methods: The immunoSEQ Analyzer platform was used to analyze productive sequences at the sequence level. Clonality was computed as 1 minus Pielou's evenness, ranging from 0 (highly polyclonal) to 1 (monoclonal). The Morisita index, which runs from 0 (no similarity) to 1 (complete similarity), was used to measure repertoire overlap between subsets. TCRdb retrieved this table from immuneACCESS and kept in-frame rearrangements only. Not all clones are present; in checked studies, unresolved V genes account for under half, and no reason is known for the remainder. The D gene and trimming were derived from the DNA, and the V and J assignments and clone size from that table. The sample has 2,000 to 3,000 clones on record, about 70% of them singletons. The ten biggest clones cover around 14% of the sample.

Synovial fluid effusions were aspirated from actively inflamed joints of psoriatic arthritis patients. Memory CD8+ T cells in synovial fluid were sorted patient by patient into Tc17 (IL-17A+) cells, bulk memory cells and Tc1 (IL-17A-IFNgamma+) cells in order to compare their TCR repertoires. Psoriatic arthritis patients met the Classification of Psoriatic Arthritis Study Group (CASPAR) criteria. Bulk memory CD8+ T cells were sorted as CD45RA-CD27+/- plus CD45RA+CD27- cells. Sorted CD8+ T cell subsets from the synovial fluid of three patients with psoriatic arthritis were subjected to TCRbeta sequencing. Synovial fluid mononuclear cells were isolated using Lymphoprep and were cryopreserved in liquid nitrogen prior to use. The medium used for cryopreservation was made up of around 50% fetal calf serum and about 10% dimethyl sulfoxide. The paper's findings and limits, for the study overall: Only a few patients were covered by TCR sequencing, and this limited sample size was acknowledged by the authors. Although most synovial CD8+ subsets stayed polyclonal, some individual clones made up over 4.5% of the repertoire. Because no psoriatic arthritis synovial tissue samples were available, cells were taken from synovial fluid instead of synovial tissue.

A word on this clone: Its cognate antigen has yet to be identified. One base away there is no much larger clone; base qualities are not given.

This receptor was taken from a human donor with psoriatic arthritis. The chain is made from TRBV9 and TRBJ1-4; the D gene lacks a confident call. Material: memory CD8+ T cells from synovial fluid. This sample's cell subset or site label indicates: bulk memory CD8+ T cells (CD45RA-CD27+/- and CD45RA+CD27-). This receptor has the CDR3 CASSGDNEKLFF. The nucleotide sequence reads TGTGCCAGCAGCGGAGACAATGAAAAACTGTTTTTT.